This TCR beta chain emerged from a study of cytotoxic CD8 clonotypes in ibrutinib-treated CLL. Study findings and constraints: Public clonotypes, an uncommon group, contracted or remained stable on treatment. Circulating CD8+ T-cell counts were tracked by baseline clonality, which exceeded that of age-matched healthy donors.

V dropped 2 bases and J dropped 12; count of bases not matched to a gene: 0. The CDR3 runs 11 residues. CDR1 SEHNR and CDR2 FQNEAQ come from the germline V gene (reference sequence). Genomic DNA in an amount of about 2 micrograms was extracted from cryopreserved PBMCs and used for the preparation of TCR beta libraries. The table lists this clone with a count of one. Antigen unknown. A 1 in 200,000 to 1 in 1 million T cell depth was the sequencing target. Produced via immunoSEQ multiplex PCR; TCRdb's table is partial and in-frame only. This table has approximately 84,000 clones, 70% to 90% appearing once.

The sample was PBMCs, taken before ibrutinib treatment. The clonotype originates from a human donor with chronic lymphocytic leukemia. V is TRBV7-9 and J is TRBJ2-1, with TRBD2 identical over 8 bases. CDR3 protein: CASSLSGGQFF. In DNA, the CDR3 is TGTGCCAGCAGCTTAAGCGGGGGGCAGTTCTTC.